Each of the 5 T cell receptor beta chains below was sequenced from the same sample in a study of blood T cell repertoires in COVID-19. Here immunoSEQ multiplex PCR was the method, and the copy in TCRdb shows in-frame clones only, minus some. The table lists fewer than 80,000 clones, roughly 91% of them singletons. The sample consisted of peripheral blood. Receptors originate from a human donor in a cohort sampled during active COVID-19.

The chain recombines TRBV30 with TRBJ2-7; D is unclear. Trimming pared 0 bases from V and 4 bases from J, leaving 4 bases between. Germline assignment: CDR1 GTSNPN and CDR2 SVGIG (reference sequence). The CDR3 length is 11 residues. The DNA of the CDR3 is TGTGCCTGGAGTGTACGGTACGAGCAGTACTTC. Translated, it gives CAWSVRYEQYF.

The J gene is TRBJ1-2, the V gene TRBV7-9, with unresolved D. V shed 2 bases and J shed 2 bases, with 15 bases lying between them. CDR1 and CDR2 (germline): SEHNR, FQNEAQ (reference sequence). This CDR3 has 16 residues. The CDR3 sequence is CASSLMSGGFNYGYTF. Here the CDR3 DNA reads TGTGCCAGCAGCTTAATGTCCGGAGGCTTCAACTATGGCTACACCTTC.

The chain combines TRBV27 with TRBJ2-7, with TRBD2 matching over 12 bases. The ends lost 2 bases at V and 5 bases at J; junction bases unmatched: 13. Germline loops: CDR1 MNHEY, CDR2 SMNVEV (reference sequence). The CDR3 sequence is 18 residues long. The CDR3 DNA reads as TGTGCCAGCAGTTTAACCACGGCTAGCGGGGGGGCTTCGGACGAGCAGTACTTC. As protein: CASSLTTASGGASDEQYF.

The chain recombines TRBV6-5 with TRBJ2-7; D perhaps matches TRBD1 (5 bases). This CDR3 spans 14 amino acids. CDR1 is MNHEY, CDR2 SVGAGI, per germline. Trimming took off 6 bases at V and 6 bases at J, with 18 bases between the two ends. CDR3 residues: CASRLDRGPSEQYF. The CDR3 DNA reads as TGTGCCAGCAGGCTCGACAGAGGTCCTAGCGAGCAGTACTTC.

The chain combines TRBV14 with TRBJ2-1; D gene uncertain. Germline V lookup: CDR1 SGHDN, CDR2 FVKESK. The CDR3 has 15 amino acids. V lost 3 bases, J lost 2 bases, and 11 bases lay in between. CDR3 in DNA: TGTGCCAGCAGCCAGCTGGGCAGGACCTACAATGAGCAGTTCTTC. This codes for CASSQLGRTYNEQFF.